This record concerns one T cell receptor beta chain sequence. As yet, its antigen is unknown. This CDR3 contains 15 residues. The J segment lost 6 bases and the V segment lost 1 base, leaving 5 bases of the junction unmatched. Germline V CDR1 and CDR2: SGHRS, YFSETQ. The repertoire was sequenced with immunoSEQ multiplex PCR; TCRdb's copy has only in-frame clones and lacks some. The table records under 150,000 clones, approximately 88% of them present only once. The data derive from a study of T cell responses to AZD1222 COVID-19 vaccine. Whole-study results and caveats: Distributed over spike, vaccine-associated CD4 TCRs predominated at 160-218 and 743-854. Spike-specific TCR repertoires showed rising breadth and depth after two AZD1222 doses.

The chain is built from TRBV5-1 and TRBJ2-1; 9 bases align to TRBD1. The receptor was isolated from an adult in good health. The material was peripheral blood, obtained on day 0 of AZD1222 vaccination. The CDR3 loop is CASSLLDRGINEQFF. CDR3 nucleotide sequence: TGCGCCAGCAGCTTGTTGGACAGGGGAATCAATGAGCAGTTCTTC.